One sample yielded the 27 T cell receptor beta chains listed below, sequenced in a study of blood T cells in healthy people across ages. For the second PCR, which ran for about 6 to 11 cycles, a sample-barcoded 5' primer and a J-beta primer mix were used. TCRdb passed the 5' RACE reads through MiXCR, listing each CDR3 protein once. The sample records fewer than 750,000 distinct CDR3 sequences, around 50% being singletons. Source material: blood. The receptors were gathered from a man older than 75 in good health.

The J gene is TRBJ2-3, the V gene TRBV7-3; D gene ambiguous. This CDR3 comprises 11 residues. Germline V gene sequence: CDR1 SGHTA, CDR2 FQGTGA. Trimming pared 8 bases from V and 7 bases from J, leaving 10 bases between. The CDR3 region has the DNA TGTGCCAGCGTAAGCTCCAATACGCAGTATTTT. It is translated as CASVSSNTQYF.

The chain recombines TRBV18 with TRBJ2-5; 8 bases are a match to TRBD1. The germline gives CDR1 KGHSH, CDR2 LQKENI. The CDR3 has 15 residues. V was pared by 3 bases and J by 1 base, with 4 bases of the junction left unmatched. The CDR3 DNA reads TGTGCCAGCTCACCGGGGACAGGCCCCCAAGAGACCCAGTACTTC. It encodes CASSPGTGPQETQYF.

The chain recombines TRBV15 with TRBJ2-3; 8 positions agree with TRBD1. CDR1 and CDR2 from the germline V gene are LNHNV and YYDKDF (reference sequence). V trimming: 10 bases; J trimming: 0 bases; junction bases outside the gene matches: 3. The CDR3 length is 13 residues. CDR3 protein: CAIGTGSTDTQYF. The CDR3 region has the DNA TGTGCCATCGGGACAGGCAGCACAGATACGCAGTATTTT.

The V and J genes are TRBV29-1 and TRBJ1-2; 9 bases map to TRBD1. Germline V lookup: CDR1 SQVTM, CDR2 ANQGSEA. The CDR3 is 14 amino acids. With V trimmed by 1 base and J by 4 bases, 4 bases remained unmatched. The CDR3 here is CSVEGDRVSYGYTF. As DNA, the CDR3 is TGCAGCGTTGAAGGGGACAGGGTTTCCTATGGCTACACCTTC.

The V call is TRBV20-1, the J call TRBJ2-2; possibly TRBD1 for D (7 bases). V gave up 5 bases and J gave up 3 bases, with 10 bases separating them. This CDR3 is 13 amino acids long. Germline V CDR1 and CDR2: DFQATT, SNEGSKA (reference sequence). The CDR3 sequence is CSAQGGHTGELFF. The CDR3 coding sequence is TGCAGTGCTCAGGGGGGACACACCGGGGAGCTGTTTTTT.

Many counts were recorded for this clonotype. J is TRBJ2-7 and V is TRBV6-5; 10 bases map to TRBD1. The junction had 20 bases not matched to a gene; V was cut back by 5 bases and J by 7 bases. The CDR3 has 18 amino acids. Germline CDR1 MNHEY, CDR2 SVGAGI. The CDR3 DNA follows: TGTGCCAGCAGTCTAACTCTAGGGACAGGGGCCCCTTTGAGGGAGCAGTACTTC. Translating it yields CASSLTLGTGAPLREQYF.

On this clonotype itself: A much larger clone is a single base away; this may be a read error. The genes are TRBV29-1 and TRBJ2-7; unclear D gene. This CDR3 has 10 amino acids. CDR1 and CDR2 (germline): SQVTM, ANQGSEA. Deletions cut 8 bases from V and 7 bases from J, with 12 bases between. DNA of the CDR3: TGCAGCTCCGCTAACAATGAGCAGTACTTC. Its translation: CSSANNEQYF.

This clonotype was detected a few times. The chain recombines TRBV12-3 or TRBV12-4 with TRBJ2-2, with 9 bases identical to TRBD1. The ends lost 5 bases at V and 4 bases at J; junction bases unmatched: 8. CDR3 size: 16 residues. The CDR3: CASSGMGTGPTGELFF. DNA of the CDR3: TGTGCCAGCAGTGGGATGGGGACAGGGCCCACCGGGGAGCTGTTTTTT.

This clonotype was counted a single time. V and J are TRBV12-3 or TRBV12-4 and TRBJ2-1; D is perhaps TRBD1 or TRBD2 (6 bases each). The end of the DNA is better explained by TRBJ2-7, so the J call may be wrong. The CDR3 sequence is 15 residues long. CDR3 sequence reads: CASSGGGSSYNEQYF. CDR3 DNA sequence: TGTGCCAGCAGCGGAGGGGGGAGCTCCTACAATGAGCAGTACTTC.

This clonotype was seen more than once but under ten times. CDR3 amino acids: CSAINVVQSSAETQYF. CDR3 DNA: TGCAGTGCTATTAATGTTGTTCAATCCTCCGCCGAGACGCAGTATTTT. The rearrangement links TRBV20-1 to TRBJ2-3, with D hard to call. V was clipped by 4 bases and J by 9 bases, with 26 bases between them. The V gene's germline CDR1 is DFQATT and CDR2 SNEGSKA (reference sequence). The CDR3 sequence is 16 residues long.

This clonotype came up a few times. The chain combines TRBV12-3 or TRBV12-4 with TRBJ2-1, with 7 nucleotides matching TRBD1. J gave up 4 bases and V 5 bases, and 8 bases lay outside the gene matches. This CDR3 has 15 residues. CDR3 region: CASSLRDSQYNEQFF. CDR3 bases: TGTGCCAGCAGTCTAAGGGACAGCCAATACAATGAGCAGTTCTTC.

This clonotype occurred once. The chain joins TRBV20-1 to TRBJ2-7; possibly TRBD1 for D (6 bases). Germline-derived CDR1 and CDR2 are DFQATT and SNEGSKA (reference sequence). Deletions cut 0 bases from V and 3 bases from J, with 12 bases between. The CDR3 length is 14 residues. CDR3 amino acids: CSARDAYRDYEQYF. DNA of the CDR3: TGCAGTGCTAGAGATGCCTACAGGGACTACGAGCAGTACTTC.

This rearrangement joins TRBV2 to TRBJ1-1; no reliable D call. Germline loops: CDR1 SNHLY, CDR2 FYNNEI. The CDR3 totals 14 residues. V was clipped by 6 bases and J by 1 base, with 12 bases between them. The CDR3, as DNA: TGTGCCAGCAGCGGTCAGGCCCAGAACACTGAAGCTTTCTTT. Amino acids: CASSGQAQNTEAFF.

This clonotype was recorded a few times. The chain carries TRBV20-1 and TRBJ2-7; D may be TRBD1 (5 bases). The germline V gene encodes CDR1 DFQATT and CDR2 SNEGSKA (reference sequence). The CDR3 sequence is 15 residues long. Deletions cut 3 bases from V and 3 bases from J, with 18 bases between. The CDR3 is CSARSADQGNYEQYF. CDR3 in DNA: TGCAGTGCTAGGTCGGCGGACCAGGGTAACTACGAGCAGTACTTC.

DNA for the CDR3: TGTGCCAGCAGCTTAGCTGGTGGGGGTACCCTCTCCTACGAGCAGTACTTC. It codes for CASSLAGGGTLSYEQYF. The J gene is TRBJ2-7, the V gene TRBV7-2; D tentatively fits TRBD1 or TRBD2 (5 bases each). Germline CDR1 is SGHTA and CDR2 is FQGNSA. This CDR3 region has 17 residues. Trimming took 0 bases from V and 0 from J, leaving 15 bases between them. The full variable domain, completed using reference TRBV7-2 and TRBJ2-7, is GAGVSQSPSNKVTEKGKDVELRCDPISGHTALYWYRQSLGQGLEFLIYFQGNSAPDKSGLPSDRFSAERTGGSVSTLTIQRTQQEDSAVYLCASSLAGGGTLSYEQYFGPGTRLTVT.

The genes are TRBV12-3 or TRBV12-4 and TRBJ2-1; D gene ambiguous. V lost 5 bases and J lost 0, with 11 bases in between. The CDR3 loop spans 15 amino acids. For the CDR3, the DNA is TGTGCCAGCAGTCCGGCGGAGTTCTCCTACAATGAGCAGTTCTTC. This codes for CASSPAEFSYNEQFF.

The V gene is TRBV27, the J gene TRBJ2-7; D unresolved. Per the germline V gene, CDR1 is MNHEY and CDR2 is SMNVEV (reference sequence). This CDR3 spans 13 amino acids. With 5 bases removed from V and 3 bases from J, the gap between germline ends came to 11 bases. The CDR3 DNA reads as TGTGCCAGCAGTGATGCTGCGGTCTACGAGCAGTACTTC. This translates into CASSDAAVYEQYF.

The chain is built from TRBV4-3 and TRBJ2-5, with 13 bases lining up with TRBD2. V lost 4 bases and J lost 11; bases outside the gene matches: 10. The CDR3 is 15 residues long. Germline-derived CDR1 and CDR2 are LGHNA and YSLEER. CDR3 DNA sequence: TGCGCCAGCAGCCCAGGACTAGCGGGAGACTACGTGCAGTACTTC. Amino acid sequence: CASSPGLAGDYVQYF.

The table lists this clonotype with a few counts. The V and J genes are TRBV7-2 and TRBJ2-7, with D hard to call. The CDR3 consists of 17 residues. V lost 0 bases and J 3 bases, leaving 18 bases between the germline ends. The germline V gene has CDR1 SGHTA and CDR2 FQGNSA. CDR3 coding DNA: TGTGCCAGCAGCTTAGCGGTGTCCAGCCTAGACCTCTACGAGCAGTACTTC. Translated, it gives CASSLAVSSLDLYEQYF.

The rearrangement uses TRBV20-1 and TRBJ2-4; possible D gene TRBD1, 6 bases. The V gene lost 6 bases and the J gene lost 4 bases, with 28 bases spanning the gap. From germline, CDR1 is DFQATT and CDR2 SNEGSKA (reference sequence). This CDR3 is built from 18 residues. CDR3: CSAPGQTATSSGKNIQYF. DNA for the CDR3: TGCAGTGCCCCCGGACAGACGGCAACCTCCTCGGGGAAAAACATTCAGTACTTC.

The rearrangement uses TRBV18 and TRBJ2-1, with a possible D match to TRBD1 (5 bases). The CDR3 has 13 residues. In germline, CDR1 is KGHSH, CDR2 LQKENI. Trimming pared 1 base from V and 7 bases from J, leaving 8 bases between. CDR3 protein: CASSPQGWNEQFF. The CDR3 DNA reads as TGTGCCAGCTCACCACAGGGGTGGAATGAGCAGTTCTTC.

This sequence joins TRBV11-1 and TRBJ2-7; a possible D gene is TRBD2 (5 bases). In germline, CDR1 is SGHAT, CDR2 FQDESV (reference sequence). V was pared by 3 bases and J by 5 bases, with 17 bases between. The CDR3 totals 15 residues. In DNA form, the CDR3 reads TGTGCCAGCAGCTTCGACTATCCCCTTTCTCACGAGCAGTACTTC. Amino acid sequence: CASSFDYPLSHEQYF.

The genes are TRBV6-2 or TRBV6-3 and TRBJ2-7; 10 bases align to TRBD1. Germline-derived CDR1 and CDR2 are MNHEY and SVGEGT. The CDR3 is made up of 13 amino acids. V trimming: 6 bases; J trimming: 4 bases; junction bases outside the gene matches: 3. Here the CDR3 DNA reads TGTGCCAGCAGGACAGGGGGCGAGTACGAGCAGTACTTC. It yields the protein CASRTGGEYEQYF.

This clonotype was seen only a few times. This chain uses TRBV3-1 with TRBJ2-6; 9 bases match TRBD1. CDR3 length: 18 amino acids. Looked up from germline, CDR1 is LGHDT and CDR2 is YNNKEL (reference sequence). V dropped 5 bases and J dropped 3; count of bases not matched to a gene: 11. CDR3 in amino acids: CASSVDRGVLLGANVLTF. In nucleotides, the CDR3 is TGTGCCAGCAGCGTGGACAGGGGCGTCCTCCTTGGGGCCAACGTCCTGACTTTC. The variable domain in full, with the rest retrieved from reference TRBV3-1 and TRBJ2-6, is DTAVSQTPKYLVTQMGNDKSIKCEQNLGHDTMYWYKQDSKKFLKIMFSYNNKELIINETVPNRFSPKSPDKAHLNLHINSLELGDSAVYFCASSVDRGVLLGANVLTFGAGSRLTVL.

V gene TRBV20-1 combines with J gene TRBJ1-1; 7 bases fit TRBD1. Germline-derived CDR1 and CDR2 are DFQATT and SNEGSKA (reference sequence). The CDR3 covers 11 residues. Trimming removed 6 bases from V and 11 bases from J; junction bases left unmatched: 9. The CDR3 DNA reads as TGCAGTGCCTCAGACAGGGCTCTGGCTTTCTTT. Protein: CSASDRALAFF.

This clonotype was counted a single time. This may be a read error, as it is one base from a much larger clone. V and J are TRBV7-9 and TRBJ2-3, with 13 bases fitting TRBD2. V was pared by 5 bases and J by 11 bases, with 7 bases of the junction left unmatched. Germline V lookup: CDR1 SEHNR, CDR2 FQNEAQ (reference sequence). This CDR3 has 14 amino acids. CDR3 residues: CASSKTSGGTQQYF. The CDR3 nucleotides read TGTGCCAGCAGCAAGACTAGCGGGGGGACCCAGCAGTATTTT. Looking up the rest from reference TRBV7-9 and TRBJ2-3 gives the full variable domain: DTGVSQNPRHKITKRGQNVTFRCDPISEHNRLYWYRQTLGQGPEFLTYFQNEAQLEKSRLLSDRFSAERPKGSFSTLEIQRTEQGDSAMYLCASSKTSGGTQQYFGPGTRLTVL.

The chain joins TRBV7-2 to TRBJ1-4; D is unclear. There are 14 residues in the CDR3. CDR1 SGHTA and CDR2 FQGNSA come from the germline V gene. Between the trimmed V and J ends, which lost 4 bases and 2 bases, there was a span of 8 bases. This CDR3 is CASSWTVTNEKLFF. In nucleotides, the CDR3 is TGTGCCAGCAGCTGGACGGTGACTAATGAAAAACTGTTTTTT.